Shown below are 18 T cell receptor beta chains from a single sample sequenced in a study of blood T cell repertoires in COVID-19. Some clones are missing from TCRdb's copy, which holds only in-frame ones; the method was immunoSEQ multiplex PCR. This table has about 180,000 clones, more than 75% appearing once. The sequenced sample consisted of peripheral blood. These receptors originate from a man aged 55 to 70 with COVID-19, enrolled during active disease.

Worth noting for this clone: This sample also contains other DNA sequences that code for the same CDR3. This chain's CDR3 is CASSLLSEQYF. The CDR3 bases are TGTGCCAGCAGCTTACTCAGCGAGCAGTACTTC. This chain joins TRBV7-9 and TRBJ2-7; D gene unclear. CDR1 SEHNR and CDR2 FQNEAQ come from the germline V gene (reference sequence). Trimming stripped 2 bases from V and 6 bases from J, with 5 bases between. The CDR3 consists of 11 residues.

V and J are TRBV14 and TRBJ2-5, with a possible D match to TRBD2 (5 bases). The CDR3 runs 11 residues. The V end was cut by 5 bases, the J end by 9 bases, with 10 bases between. Germline CDR1 is SGHDN and CDR2 is FVKESK. CDR3 nucleotides: TGTGCCAGCAGCAGCGGAGTGGCCCAGTACTTC. Protein product: CASSSGVAQYF.

The rearrangement uses TRBV15 and TRBJ2-3, with TRBD1 as a possible D gene (5 bases). The CDR3 has 16 amino acids. V lost 0 bases and J 0 bases, leaving 10 bases between the germline ends. The germline gives CDR1 LNHNV, CDR2 YYDKDF (reference sequence). The CDR3, as DNA: TGTGCCACCAGCAGAGATGGTGGACAAAGCACAGATACGCAGTATTTT. It specifies CATSRDGGQSTDTQYF.

The V call is TRBV19, the J call TRBJ2-3; D is perhaps TRBD1 (5 bases). The V gene lost 3 bases and the J gene lost 3 bases, with 10 bases spanning the gap. The CDR3 loop spans 14 amino acids. Germline CDR1 LNHDA, CDR2 SQIVND (reference sequence). The CDR3 reads CASSIAQGTDTQYF. The CDR3 DNA is TGTGCCAGTAGTATCGCCCAGGGAACAGATACGCAGTATTTT.

The rearrangement links TRBV20-1 to TRBJ2-7, with 7 positions matching TRBD1. The CDR3 has 15 residues. With 3 bases clipped from V and 3 bases from J, the junction kept 11 bases outside the gene matches. CDR1 is DFQATT and CDR2 is SNEGSKA in the germline V gene (reference sequence). In DNA, the CDR3 is TGCAGTGCTAGTCCCCCAGGGGGTAGGAGCTACGAGCAGTACTTC. Amino acids: CSASPPGGRSYEQYF.

This clone was found once. The genes are TRBV28 and TRBJ1-4; D is unresolved. The CDR3 extends over 13 amino acids. Germline V gene sequence: CDR1 MDHEN, CDR2 SYDVKM. Trimming left V 6 bases short and J 7 bases short, with 12 bases between. CDR3 sequence: CASRSGIIEKLFF. CDR3 nucleotides: TGTGCCAGCAGATCCGGTATAATTGAAAAACTGTTTTTT.

The genes are TRBV7-2 and TRBJ2-7; D unresolved. V lost 5 bases and J 4 bases, leaving 21 bases between the germline ends. The CDR3 is 16 residues long. The V gene's germline CDR1 is SGHTA and CDR2 FQGNSA. The chain's CDR3 is CASSPRVASPFYEQYF. In DNA form, the CDR3 reads TGTGCCAGCAGCCCCCGGGTAGCATCTCCCTTTTACGAGCAGTACTTC.

This clone was found once. The V call is TRBV7-9, the J call TRBJ1-2, with D maybe TRBD1 (5 bases). The CDR3 has 16 residues. The V end was cut by 1 base, the J end by 3 bases, with 15 bases between. The germline V gene has CDR1 SEHNR and CDR2 FQNEAQ (reference sequence). CDR3 sequence (DNA): TGTGCCAGCAGCTTAGTGGTAGGGGTTGGAGACTATGGCTACACCTTC. Translation gives CASSLVVGVGDYGYTF.

The V and J genes are TRBV28 and TRBJ1-6; 8 bases are shared with TRBD1. The germline gives CDR1 MDHEN, CDR2 SYDVKM. CDR3 length: 13 residues. V was pared by 5 bases and J by 10 bases, with 4 bases of the junction left unmatched. The CDR3 reads CASSVDRVSPLHF. The CDR3 DNA sequence: TGTGCCAGCAGTGTGGACAGGGTATCACCCCTCCACTTT.

The V and J genes are TRBV9 and TRBJ2-3; 7 positions match TRBD2. The CDR3 runs 16 residues. Trimming removed 0 bases from V and 3 bases from J; junction bases left unmatched: 7. Looked up from germline, CDR1 is SGDLS and CDR2 is YYNGEE. The CDR3 DNA reads as TGTGCCAGCAGCGTAGATGCGGGAGTGGGAACAGATACGCAGTATTTT. Its protein product is CASSVDAGVGTDTQYF.

CDR3 sequence: CASSLIKGTEAFF. The CDR3 DNA reads as TGTGCCAGCAGCTTAATTAAGGGGACTGAAGCTTTCTTT. This chain uses TRBV7-3 with TRBJ1-1; weak D call: TRBD1 (5 bases). Trimming took off 1 base at V and 5 bases at J, with 8 bases between the two ends. CDR1 SGHTA and CDR2 FQGTGA come from the germline V gene. The CDR3 has 13 residues.

The rearrangement links TRBV29-1 to TRBJ1-5, with TRBD1 matching 10 bases. Trimming removed 5 bases from V and 4 bases from J; junction bases left unmatched: 11. Germline V gene sequence: CDR1 SQVTM, CDR2 ANQGSEA. This CDR3 is 16 amino acids long. This chain's CDR3 is CSVNRDRGRFNQPQHF. CDR3 nucleotide sequence: TGCAGCGTTAACCGGGACAGGGGTCGGTTTAATCAGCCCCAGCATTTT.

This clone was seen a single time. In nucleotides, the CDR3 is TGTGCCAGCAGCCAAAGAAGAGGAGACCCTATAGGAGATACGCAGTATTTT. As protein: CASSQRRGDPIGDTQYF. The J gene is TRBJ2-3, the V gene TRBV4-2; D gene uncertain. In germline, CDR1 is LGHNA, CDR2 YNFKEQ. The CDR3 is 17 residues long. V shed 2 bases and J shed 5 bases, with 20 bases lying between them.

This clone was seen only once. This chain joins TRBV7-3 and TRBJ1-6; 7 bases are a match to TRBD1. Trimming cost V 5 bases and J 6 bases; bases outside gene matches: 10. This CDR3 has 16 residues. CDR1 and CDR2 (germline): SGHTA, FQGTGA. The CDR3 DNA sequence: TGTGCCAGCAGCCAGTGGGGTCAGGGGGTTAATTCACCCCTCCACTTT. Translation: CASSQWGQGVNSPLHF. The whole variable domain, filled in from reference TRBV7-3 and TRBJ1-6, reads GAGVSQTPSNKVTEKGKYVELRCDPISGHTALYWYRQSLGQGPEFLIYFQGTGAADDSGLPNDRFFAVRPEGSVSTLKIQRTERGDSAVYLCASSQWGQGVNSPLHFGNGTRLTVT.

The chain recombines TRBV19 with TRBJ2-5; 7 nucleotides line up with TRBD2. CDR3 length: 17 amino acids. After removal of 6 bases from V and 1 base from J, the junction contained 14 bases not matched to a gene. Germline V CDR1 and CDR2: LNHDA, SQIVND (reference sequence). The CDR3 DNA reads as TGTGCCAGTAGCCCCGAGGGAAGCGGGGTGGGCCAAGAGACCCAGTACTTC. The encoded protein is CASSPEGSGVGQETQYF.

The chain has TRBV28 and TRBJ1-1; the D is unclear. The germline V and J ends were trimmed by 8 bases and 1 base, with 14 bases remaining between them. This CDR3 is built from 14 residues. Germline CDR1 and CDR2: MDHEN and SYDVKM. CDR3 protein: CASSEGRRNTEAFF. As DNA, the CDR3 is TGTGCCAGCTCCGAGGGAAGGAGGAACACTGAAGCTTTCTTT.

Here the CDR3 reads CASSSQGLAGGLETQYF. The DNA for the CDR3 is TGTGCCAGCAGCTCCCAAGGACTAGCGGGAGGTTTAGAGACCCAGTACTTC. J is TRBJ2-5 and V is TRBV7-3; TRBD2 matches 14 bases. Germline CDR1 and CDR2: SGHTA and FQGTGA. J was trimmed by 4 bases and V by 4 bases; bases with no gene match: 8. This CDR3 has 17 amino acids.

In the case of this clone: The identical CDR3 is also encoded by other nucleotide sequences in the sample. This chain uses TRBV4-2 with TRBJ1-6; 9 nucleotides match TRBD1. Germline CDR1 reads LGHNA; CDR2 reads YNFKEQ. The CDR3 is 15 residues long. The trim removed 1 base at V and 8 bases at J, leaving 3 bases unmatched. The chain's CDR3 is CASSQARTGDSPLHF. CDR3 bases: TGTGCCAGCAGCCAAGCCCGGACAGGGGATTCACCCCTCCACTTT.